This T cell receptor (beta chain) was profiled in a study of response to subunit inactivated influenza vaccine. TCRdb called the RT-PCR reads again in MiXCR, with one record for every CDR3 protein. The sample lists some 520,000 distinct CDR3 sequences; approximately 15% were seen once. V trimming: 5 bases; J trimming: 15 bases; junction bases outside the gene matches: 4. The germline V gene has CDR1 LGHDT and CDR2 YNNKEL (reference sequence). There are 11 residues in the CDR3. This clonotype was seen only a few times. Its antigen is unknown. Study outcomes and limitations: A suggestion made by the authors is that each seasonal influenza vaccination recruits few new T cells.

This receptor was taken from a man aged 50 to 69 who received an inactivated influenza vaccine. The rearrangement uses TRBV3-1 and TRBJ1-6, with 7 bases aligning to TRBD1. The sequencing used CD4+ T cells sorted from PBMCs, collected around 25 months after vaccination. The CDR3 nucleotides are TGTGCCAGCAGCGAACAGGGGAACCTCCACTTT. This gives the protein CASSEQGNLHF.